Listed here is a single TCR beta chain. Its target is unknown. The sample originates from a study of T cells in Graves' hyperthyroidism and ophthalmopathy. Overall study results and limits: A 13 V-J signature model discriminated ophthalmopathy versus stable hyperthyroidism.

Per germline, CDR1 GTSNPN and CDR2 SVGIG (reference sequence). CDR3 size: 15 residues. Between the trimmed V and J ends, which lost 5 bases and 1 base, there was a span of 14 bases. Subjects aged 18 to 65 presented with newly diagnosed hyperthyroidism of less than 2 months' duration. Diagnoses were made from clinical symptoms, serum measures (thyroxine and TRAb), thyroid ultrasound and orbital computed tomography. Cells are PBMCs isolated from around 9.4 ml of fresh blood. TCR beta CDR3 regions were amplified from RNA transcripts. The TCR CDR3 was amplified in a first-round RT-PCR using the HTBI primer set. Each CDR3 protein gets one entry after TCRdb re-called the multiplex PCR reads with MiXCR. Of about 200,000 distinct CDR3 sequences in the sample, roughly 17% were seen once.

This clonotype was obtained from a woman in her 50s with Graves' hyperthyroidism. The sample consisted of blood. The V gene is TRBV30, the J gene TRBJ1-4; TRBD1 is a possible D gene (5 bases). CDR3 residues: CAWGRQGETNEKLFF. The CDR3 coding sequence is TGTGCCTGGGGGCGTCAGGGTGAAACTAATGAAAAACTGTTTTTT.